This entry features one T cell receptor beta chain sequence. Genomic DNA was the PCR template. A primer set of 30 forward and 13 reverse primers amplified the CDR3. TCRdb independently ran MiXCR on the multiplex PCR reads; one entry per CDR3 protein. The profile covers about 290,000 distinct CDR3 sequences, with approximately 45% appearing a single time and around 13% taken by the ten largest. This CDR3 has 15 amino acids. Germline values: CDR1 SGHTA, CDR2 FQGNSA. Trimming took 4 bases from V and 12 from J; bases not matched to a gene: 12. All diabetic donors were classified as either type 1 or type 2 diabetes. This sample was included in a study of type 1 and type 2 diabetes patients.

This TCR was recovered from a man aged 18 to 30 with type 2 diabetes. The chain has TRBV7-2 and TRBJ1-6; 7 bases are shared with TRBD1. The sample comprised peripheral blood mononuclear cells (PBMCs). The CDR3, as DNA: TGTGCCAGCAGCTCCCCGGGAACAGGGGTTAGACCCCTCCACTTT. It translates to CASSSPGTGVRPLHF.